This record covers a single T cell receptor beta chain. The antigen remains unidentified. This sample is drawn from a study of response to subunit inactivated influenza vaccine. General study results and limits: Every seasonal influenza vaccination brings in few new T cells, the authors suggested.

MiXCR was run by TCRdb on the RT-PCR reads, yielding one entry per CDR3 protein. The top ten clones hold 10% of a sample with around 320,000 distinct CDR3 sequences, about 20% of them seen once. The V gene lost 5 bases and the J gene lost 1 base, with 16 bases spanning the gap. CDR3 length: 16 amino acids. The source material was PBMCs from blood, sampled about 20 months after vaccination. The chain employs TRBV12-3 or TRBV12-4 and TRBJ2-3, with D possibly being TRBD1 (5 bases). This receptor was obtained from a man between 50 and 69 years old who received an inactivated influenza vaccine. The CDR3 nucleotides are TGTGCCAGCAGTCCGACAGACCTAACAGGCACAGATACGCAGTATTTT. Encoded protein: CASSPTDLTGTDTQYF.